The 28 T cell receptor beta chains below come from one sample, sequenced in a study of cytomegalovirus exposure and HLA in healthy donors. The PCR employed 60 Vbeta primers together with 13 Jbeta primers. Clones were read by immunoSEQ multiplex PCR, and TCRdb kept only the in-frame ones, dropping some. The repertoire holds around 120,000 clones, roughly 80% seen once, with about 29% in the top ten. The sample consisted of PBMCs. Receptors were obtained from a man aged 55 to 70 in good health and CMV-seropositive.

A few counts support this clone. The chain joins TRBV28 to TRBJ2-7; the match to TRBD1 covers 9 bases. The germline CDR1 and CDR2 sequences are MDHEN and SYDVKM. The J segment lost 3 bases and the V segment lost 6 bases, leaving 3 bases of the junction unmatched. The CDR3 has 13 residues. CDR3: CASRGQGDYEQYF. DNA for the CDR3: TGTGCCAGCAGGGGACAGGGCGACTACGAGCAGTACTTC.

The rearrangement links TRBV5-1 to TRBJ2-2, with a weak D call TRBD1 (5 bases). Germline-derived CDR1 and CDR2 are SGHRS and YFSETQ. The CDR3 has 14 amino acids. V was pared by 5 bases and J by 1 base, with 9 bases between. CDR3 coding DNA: TGCGCCAGCAGTTATGGACAGAACACCGGGGAGCTGTTTTTT. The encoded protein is CASSYGQNTGELFF.

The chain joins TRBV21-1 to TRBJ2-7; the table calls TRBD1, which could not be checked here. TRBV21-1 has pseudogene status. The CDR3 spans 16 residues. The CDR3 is CASSNGDRGLSYEQYF. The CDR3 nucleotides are TGTGCCAGCAGCAACGGAGATAGGGGGCTCTCCTACGAGCAGTACTTC.

CDR3 in amino acids: CASSGSTGSGNQPQHF. For the CDR3, the DNA is TGTGCCAGCAGTGGGTCGACAGGCTCGGGCAATCAGCCCCAGCATTTT. The chain combines TRBV6-1 with TRBJ1-5; weak D call: TRBD1 (6 bases). This CDR3 has 16 residues. Germline assignment: CDR1 MNHNS and CDR2 SASEGT. Trimming took off 4 bases at V and 2 bases at J, with 15 bases between the two ends.

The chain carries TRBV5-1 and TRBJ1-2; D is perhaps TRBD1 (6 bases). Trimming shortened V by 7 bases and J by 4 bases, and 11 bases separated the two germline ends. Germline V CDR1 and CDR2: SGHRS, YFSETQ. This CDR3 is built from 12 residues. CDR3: CASATGFYGYTF. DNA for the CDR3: TGCGCCAGCGCGACAGGATTCTATGGCTACACCTTC.

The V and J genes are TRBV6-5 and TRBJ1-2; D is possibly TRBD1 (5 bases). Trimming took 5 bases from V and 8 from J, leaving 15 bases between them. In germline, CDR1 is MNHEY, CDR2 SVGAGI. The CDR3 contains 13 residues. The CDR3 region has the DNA TGTGCCAGCAGTCGCAGGGTTCGCGACGGCTACACCTTC. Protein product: CASSRRVRDGYTF.

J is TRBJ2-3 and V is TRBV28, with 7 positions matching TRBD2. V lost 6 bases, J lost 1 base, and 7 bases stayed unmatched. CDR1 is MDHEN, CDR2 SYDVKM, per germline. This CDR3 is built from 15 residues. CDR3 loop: CASSSPGGGTDTQYF. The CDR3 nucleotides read TGTGCCAGCAGCTCCCCGGGGGGAGGCACAGATACGCAGTATTTT.

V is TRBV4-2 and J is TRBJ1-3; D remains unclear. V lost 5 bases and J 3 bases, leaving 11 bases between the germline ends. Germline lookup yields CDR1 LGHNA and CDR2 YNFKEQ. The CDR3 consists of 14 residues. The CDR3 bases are TGTGCCAGCAGCTCAGAATACCGTGGAAACACCATATATTTT. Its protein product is CASSSEYRGNTIYF.

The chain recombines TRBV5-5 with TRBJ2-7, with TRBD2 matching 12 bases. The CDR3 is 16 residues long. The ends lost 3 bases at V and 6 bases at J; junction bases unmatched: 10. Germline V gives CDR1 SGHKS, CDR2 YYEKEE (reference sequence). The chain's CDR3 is CASSWGGLAGLGEQYF. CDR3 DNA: TGTGCCAGCAGCTGGGGGGGACTAGCGGGCTTGGGCGAGCAGTACTTC.

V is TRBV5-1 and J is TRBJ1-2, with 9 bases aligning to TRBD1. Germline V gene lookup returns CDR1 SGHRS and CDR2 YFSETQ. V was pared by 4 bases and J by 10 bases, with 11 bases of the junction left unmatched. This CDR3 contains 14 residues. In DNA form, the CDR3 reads TGCGCCAGCAGCCCTGGACAGGGGATTGTTGTCTACACCTTC. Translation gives CASSPGQGIVVYTF.

CDR3 residues: CASSSLGTGGSDTQYF. As DNA, the CDR3 is TGTGCCAGCTCATCCCTCGGGACAGGGGGCTCAGATACGCAGTATTTT. The rearrangement links TRBV18 to TRBJ2-3, with 12 bases lining up with TRBD1. This CDR3 has 16 residues. Trimming cost V 5 bases and J 4 bases; bases outside gene matches: 7. CDR1 is KGHSH, CDR2 LQKENI, per germline.

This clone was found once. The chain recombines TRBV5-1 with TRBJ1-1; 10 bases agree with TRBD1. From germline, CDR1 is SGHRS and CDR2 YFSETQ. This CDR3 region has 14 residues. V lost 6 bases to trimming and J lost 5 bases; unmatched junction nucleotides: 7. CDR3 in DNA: TGCGCCAGCATCCCGGGGGACAGGGGTACTGAAGCTTTCTTT. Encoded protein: CASIPGDRGTEAFF.

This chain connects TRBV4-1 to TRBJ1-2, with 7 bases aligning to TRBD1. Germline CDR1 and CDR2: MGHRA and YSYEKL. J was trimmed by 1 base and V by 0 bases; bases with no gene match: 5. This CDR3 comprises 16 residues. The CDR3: CASSQDRDSFNYGYTF. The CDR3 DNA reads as TGCGCCAGCAGCCAAGACCGGGACAGCTTTAACTATGGCTACACCTTC.

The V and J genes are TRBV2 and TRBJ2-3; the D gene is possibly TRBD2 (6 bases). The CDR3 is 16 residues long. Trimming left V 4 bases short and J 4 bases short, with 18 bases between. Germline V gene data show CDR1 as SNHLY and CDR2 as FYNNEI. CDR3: CASSVSPPAGSDTQYF. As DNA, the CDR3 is TGTGCCAGCAGTGTGTCCCCTCCTGCGGGGTCAGATACGCAGTATTTT.

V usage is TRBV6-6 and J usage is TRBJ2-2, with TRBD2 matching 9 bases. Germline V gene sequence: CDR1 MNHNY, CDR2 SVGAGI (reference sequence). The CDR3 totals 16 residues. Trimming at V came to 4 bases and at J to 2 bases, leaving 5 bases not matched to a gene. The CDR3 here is CASSWGLARNTGELFF. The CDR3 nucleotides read TGTGCCAGCAGTTGGGGACTAGCCCGAAACACCGGGGAGCTGTTTTTT.

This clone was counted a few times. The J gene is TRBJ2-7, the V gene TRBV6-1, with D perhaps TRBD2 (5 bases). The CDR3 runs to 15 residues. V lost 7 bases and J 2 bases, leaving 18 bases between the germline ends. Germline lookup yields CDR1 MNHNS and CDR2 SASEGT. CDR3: CASIRTVRTAYEQYF. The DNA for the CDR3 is TGTGCCAGCATCCGAACGGTCAGGACTGCCTACGAGCAGTACTTC.

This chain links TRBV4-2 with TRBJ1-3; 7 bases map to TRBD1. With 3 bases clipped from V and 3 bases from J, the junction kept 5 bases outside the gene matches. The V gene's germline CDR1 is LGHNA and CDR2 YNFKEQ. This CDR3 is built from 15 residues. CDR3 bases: TGTGCCAGCAGCCAGACAGGGAATAATGGAAACACCATATATTTT. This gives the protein CASSQTGNNGNTIYF.

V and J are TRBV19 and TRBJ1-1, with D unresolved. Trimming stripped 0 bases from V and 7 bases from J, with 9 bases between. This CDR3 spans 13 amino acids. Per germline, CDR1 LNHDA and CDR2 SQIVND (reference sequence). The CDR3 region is CASSIERANEAFF. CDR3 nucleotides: TGTGCCAGTAGTATAGAGCGGGCTAATGAAGCTTTCTTT.

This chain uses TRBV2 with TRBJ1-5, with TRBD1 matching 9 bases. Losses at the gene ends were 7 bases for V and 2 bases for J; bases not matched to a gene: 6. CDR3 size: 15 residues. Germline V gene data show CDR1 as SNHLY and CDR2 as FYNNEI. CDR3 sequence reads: CASNDRGNRNQPQHF. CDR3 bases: TGTGCCAGCAATGACAGGGGGAATCGCAATCAGCCCCAGCATTTT.

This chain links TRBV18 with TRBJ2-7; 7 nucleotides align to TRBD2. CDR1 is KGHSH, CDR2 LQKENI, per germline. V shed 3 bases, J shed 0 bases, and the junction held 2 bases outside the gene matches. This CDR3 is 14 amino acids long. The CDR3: CASSPGEGSYEQYF. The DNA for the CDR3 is TGTGCCAGCTCACCCGGGGAGGGCTCCTACGAGCAGTACTTC.

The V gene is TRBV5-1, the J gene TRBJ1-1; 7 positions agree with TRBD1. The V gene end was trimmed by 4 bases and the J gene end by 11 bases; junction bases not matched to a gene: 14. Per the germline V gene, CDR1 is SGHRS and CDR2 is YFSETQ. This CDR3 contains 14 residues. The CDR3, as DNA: TGCGCCAGCAGCCTGGACAGGAGTTCCGAAGGGGCTTTCTTT. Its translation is CASSLDRSSEGAFF.

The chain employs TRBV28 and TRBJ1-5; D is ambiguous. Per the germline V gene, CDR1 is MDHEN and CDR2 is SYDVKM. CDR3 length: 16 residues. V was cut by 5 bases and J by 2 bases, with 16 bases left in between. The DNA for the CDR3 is TGTGCCAGCAGTGCCGCAGCGGCTCGCGGCAATCAGCCCCAGCATTTT. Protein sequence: CASSAAAARGNQPQHF.

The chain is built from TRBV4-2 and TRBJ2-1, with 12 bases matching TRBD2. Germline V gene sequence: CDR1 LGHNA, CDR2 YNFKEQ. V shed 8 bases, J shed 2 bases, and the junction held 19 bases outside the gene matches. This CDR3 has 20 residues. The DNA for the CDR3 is TGTGCCAGCCGTCGTGGGCTAGCGGGAGGGCCGACCAACCCCTACAATGAGCAGTTCTTC. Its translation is CASRRGLAGGPTNPYNEQFF.

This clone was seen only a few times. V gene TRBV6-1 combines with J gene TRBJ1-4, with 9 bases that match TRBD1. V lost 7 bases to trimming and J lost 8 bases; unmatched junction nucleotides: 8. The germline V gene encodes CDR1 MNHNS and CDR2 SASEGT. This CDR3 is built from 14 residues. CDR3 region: CASTWGQGAEKLFF. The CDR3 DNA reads TGTGCCAGCACCTGGGGACAGGGTGCCGAAAAACTGTTTTTT.

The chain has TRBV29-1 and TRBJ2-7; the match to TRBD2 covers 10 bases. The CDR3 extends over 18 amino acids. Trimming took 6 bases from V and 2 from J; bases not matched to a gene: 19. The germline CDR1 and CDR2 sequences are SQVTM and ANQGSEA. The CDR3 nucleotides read TGCAGCGTGGCTGCGGGGGCAACCGCCAGCGGGGGGGCCTACGAGCAGTACTTC. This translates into CSVAAGATASGGAYEQYF.

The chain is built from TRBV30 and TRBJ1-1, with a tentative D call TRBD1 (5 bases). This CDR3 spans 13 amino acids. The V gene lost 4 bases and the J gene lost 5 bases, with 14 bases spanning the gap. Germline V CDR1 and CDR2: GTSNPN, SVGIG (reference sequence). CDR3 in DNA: TGTGCCTGGATTGCCAGGGCGGGGACTGAAGCTTTCTTT. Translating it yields CAWIARAGTEAFF.

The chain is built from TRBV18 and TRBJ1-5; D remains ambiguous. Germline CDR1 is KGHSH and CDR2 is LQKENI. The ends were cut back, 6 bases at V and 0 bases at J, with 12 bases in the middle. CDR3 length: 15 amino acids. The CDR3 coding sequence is TGTGCCAGCTCGGTACAGCTCCCTAGCAATCAGCCCCAGCATTTT. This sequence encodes CASSVQLPSNQPQHF.

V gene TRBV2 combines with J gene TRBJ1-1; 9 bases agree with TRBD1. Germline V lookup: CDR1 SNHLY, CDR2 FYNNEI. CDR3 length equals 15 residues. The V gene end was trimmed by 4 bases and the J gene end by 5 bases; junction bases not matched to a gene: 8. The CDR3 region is CASSGKGQGGTEAFF. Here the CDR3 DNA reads TGTGCCAGCAGTGGAAAGGGACAGGGTGGGACTGAAGCTTTCTTT.